The 13 T cell receptor beta chains below all came from one sample that was sequenced in a study of blood T cell repertoires in COVID-19. Clones were sequenced by immunoSEQ multiplex PCR, and TCRdb holds only the in-frame ones, with some missing. Of approximately 230,000 clones in the sample, about 83% were seen once. The sample taken for sequencing was peripheral blood. The receptors here all came from a man older than 75 with acute or convalescent COVID-19.

J is TRBJ1-1 and V is TRBV28; possible D gene TRBD1, 5 bases. The CDR3 is 13 residues long. Deletions cut 5 bases from V and 4 bases from J, with 11 bases between. The V gene's germline CDR1 is MDHEN and CDR2 SYDVKM. CDR3: CASSPGLVTEAFF. Here the CDR3 DNA reads TGTGCCAGCAGTCCGGGACTTGTCACTGAAGCTTTCTTT.

The chain carries TRBV3-1 (or the pseudogene TRBV3-2) and TRBJ2-7; 7 nucleotides align to TRBD2. V gave up 5 bases and J gave up 4 bases; unmatched junction bases: 5. Germline CDR1 and CDR2: LGHDT and YNNKEL (reference sequence). The CDR3 covers 13 residues. Here the CDR3 reads CASSDGTTYEQYF. The CDR3, as DNA: TGTGCCAGCAGCGACGGGACTACTTACGAGCAGTACTTC.

This chain links TRBV7-6 with TRBJ2-7, with 13 bases identical to TRBD2. From germline, CDR1 is SGHVS and CDR2 FNYEAQ. This CDR3 comprises 17 residues. V trimming: 0 bases; J trimming: 5 bases; junction bases outside the gene matches: 7. The DNA of the CDR3 is TGTGCCAGCAGCTTAGCGTGGACTAGCGGGAGCAGCCACGAGCAGTACTTC. Its protein is CASSLAWTSGSSHEQYF.

The chain carries TRBV11-2 and TRBJ2-1, with D perhaps matching TRBD2 (5 bases). The CDR3 spans 13 residues. V dropped 5 bases and J dropped 4 bases, with 9 bases sitting between them. Germline lookup yields CDR1 SGHAT and CDR2 FQNNGV. The CDR3 DNA reads TGTGCCAGCAGCGACGGGGTGTACAATGAGCAGTTCTTC. Protein product: CASSDGVYNEQFF.

The rearrangement uses TRBV4-1 and TRBJ2-2, with D perhaps matching TRBD2 (6 bases). V was cut by 8 bases and J by 7 bases, with 8 bases left in between. The CDR3 length is 11 residues. The germline CDR1 and CDR2 sequences are MGHRA and YSYEKL. CDR3 region: CASVGSGELFF. The CDR3 coding sequence is TGCGCCAGCGTCGGGAGCGGGGAGCTGTTTTTT.

The V gene is TRBV2, the J gene TRBJ2-3; 9 bases line up with TRBD2. Germline lookup yields CDR1 SNHLY and CDR2 FYNNEI. V shed 8 bases and J 6 bases; nucleotides not matched to a gene: 6. This CDR3 contains 13 residues. CDR3: CASDPSGADTQYF. CDR3 nucleotides: TGTGCCAGCGACCCTAGCGGGGCCGATACGCAGTATTTT.

This chain uses TRBV7-8 with TRBJ2-3; 11 bases match TRBD2. From germline, CDR1 is SGHVS and CDR2 FQNEAQ. The CDR3 has 17 residues. J was trimmed by 1 base and V by 1 base; bases with no gene match: 4. CDR3 residues: CASSLVVTSGGTDTQYF. CDR3 DNA: TGTGCCAGCAGCTTAGTCGTGACTAGCGGGGGCACAGATACGCAGTATTTT.

The gene calls are TRBV27 and TRBJ2-7; 11 bases fit TRBD2. This CDR3 is 13 amino acids long. Germline V gene sequence: CDR1 MNHEY, CDR2 SMNVEV (reference sequence). The trim removed 9 bases at V and 4 bases at J, leaving 5 bases unmatched. CDR3 loop: CASGTSGSYEQYF. The CDR3 DNA is TGTGCCAGTGGGACTAGCGGATCATACGAGCAGTACTTC.

The chain recombines TRBV20-1 with TRBJ2-7; D gene uncertain. The V and J ends lost 5 bases and 5 bases respectively, with 7 bases between them. The V gene's germline CDR1 is DFQATT and CDR2 SNEGSKA (reference sequence). This CDR3 region has 10 residues. The CDR3 bases are TGCAGTGCTTCTCTTAACGAGCAGTACTTC. Translating gives CSASLNEQYF.

The sample holds one count of this clone. The rearrangement uses TRBV24-1 and TRBJ2-1; 11 nucleotides align to TRBD1. Germline-derived CDR1 and CDR2 are KGHDR and SFDVKD. J gave up 6 bases and V 3 bases, and 3 bases lay outside the gene matches. The CDR3 length is 15 residues. CDR3 nucleotide sequence: TGTGCCACCAGTGATCCCGGGACAGGGGGCAATGAGCAGTTCTTC. Its translation: CATSDPGTGGNEQFF.

The chain employs TRBV6-1 and TRBJ2-7; 8 nucleotides align to TRBD1. The CDR3 totals 16 residues. J lost 2 bases, V lost 0 bases, and 6 bases had no gene match. Per germline, CDR1 MNHNS and CDR2 SASEGT. As DNA, the CDR3 is TGTGCCAGCAGTGAAGCTAAGGGGACAGGACCCTACGAGCAGTACTTC. It is translated as CASSEAKGTGPYEQYF.

Worth noting for this clone: Different DNA sequences within this sample yield the same CDR3. The gene calls are TRBV9 and TRBJ1-2; 7 bases are a match to TRBD1. Germline CDR1 and CDR2: SGDLS and YYNGEE. J was trimmed by 3 bases and V by 0 bases; bases with no gene match: 2. This CDR3 has 14 residues. The CDR3: CASSVGTGDYGYTF. CDR3 coding DNA: TGTGCCAGCAGCGTAGGGACAGGTGACTATGGCTACACCTTC.

The gene calls are TRBV7-8 and TRBJ2-1; weak D call: TRBD2 (7 bases). From germline, CDR1 is SGHVS and CDR2 FQNEAQ. The CDR3 consists of 18 residues. V was clipped by 5 bases and J by 3 bases, with 23 bases between them. CDR3 nucleotide sequence: TGTGCCAGCAGCCCCATCAGGGACGCGGGGGCTTTCTACAATGAGCAGTTCTTC. Translating gives CASSPIRDAGAFYNEQFF.